The T cell receptor beta chain described here comes from a study of control samples from healthy donors and cancer patients. The table came from immunoSEQ multiplex PCR; TCRdb's copy has only in-frame clones and leaves some out. This sample has 100,000 to 150,000 clones, with 75% to 95% found just once. Trimming took 5 bases from V and 5 from J, leaving 11 bases between them. CDR1 is SEHNR and CDR2 is FQNEAQ in the germline V gene (reference sequence). This CDR3 contains 13 residues. The J gene is TRBJ2-3, the V gene TRBV7-9, with D perhaps matching TRBD2 (5 bases). This receptor was taken from a man in his late teens or twenties in good health. The sequenced sample consisted of blood. The CDR3 nucleotides read TGTGCCAGCAGCCTCGGACTGGGAGATACGCAGTATTTT. It encodes CASSLGLGDTQYF. Full variable domain (remainder filled in from reference TRBV7-9 and TRBJ2-3): DTGVSQNPRHKITKRGQNVTFRCDPISEHNRLYWYRQTLGQGPEFLTYFQNEAQLEKSRLLSDRFSAERPKGSFSTLEIQRTEQGDSAMYLCASSLGLGDTQYFGPGTRLTVL.